The next 14 T cell receptor beta chains were all read from a single sample in a study of shared clonotypes between healthy human individuals. The table came from immunoSEQ multiplex PCR; TCRdb's copy has only in-frame clones and leaves some out. The sample has 1,100,000 or so clones, around 78% seen once. What was sequenced was memory CD4+ T cells from PBMCs. Subset reported: CD45RA-negative fraction. These receptors came from a man in his late teens or twenties in good health. Some clones in this sample may be carry-over from other donors' samples.

The chain employs TRBV6-5 and TRBJ2-7, with D perhaps TRBD1 (5 bases). From germline, CDR1 is MNHEY and CDR2 SVGAGI. V was cut by 0 bases and J by 3 bases, with 9 bases left in between. This CDR3 spans 14 amino acids. This CDR3 is CASSYSPGHYEQYF. The CDR3 nucleotides are TGTGCCAGCAGTTACTCGCCCGGACACTACGAGCAGTACTTC.

The genes are TRBV29-1 and TRBJ1-2; D is possibly TRBD1 (5 bases). The CDR3 loop spans 12 amino acids. Germline V gives CDR1 SQVTM, CDR2 ANQGSEA. V lost 6 bases and J 4 bases, leaving 12 bases between the germline ends. The CDR3 is CSVEGRSYGYTF. CDR3 nucleotides: TGCAGCGTAGAGGGGCGGTCCTATGGCTACACCTTC.

The rearrangement links TRBV19 to TRBJ1-5; tentatively, D is TRBD1 (5 bases). The CDR3 is made up of 15 amino acids. V gave up 4 bases and J gave up 1 base, with 11 bases separating them. CDR1 and CDR2 (germline): LNHDA, SQIVND (reference sequence). The CDR3 is CASSTRTRSNQPQHF. The CDR3 DNA reads as TGTGCCAGTAGTACCCGGACACGGAGCAATCAGCCCCAGCATTTT. The full variable domain, its missing parts supplied by reference TRBV19 and TRBJ1-5, is DGGITQSPKYLFRKEGQNVTLSCEQNLNHDAMYWYRQDPGQGLRLIYYSQIVNDFQKGDIAEGYSVSREKKESFPLTVTSAQKNPTAFYLCASSTRTRSNQPQHFGDGTRLSIL.

A word on this clone: The same CDR3 also results from other DNA sequences found in this sample. The CDR3 DNA reads TGTGCCAGCAGCCAAGATCTGGGGTACGAGCAGTACTTC. Translated: CASSQDLGYEQYF. The rearrangement joins TRBV14 to TRBJ2-7; D ambiguous. Germline V lookup: CDR1 SGHDN, CDR2 FVKESK. The V and J ends lost 0 bases and 4 bases respectively, with 7 bases between them. The CDR3 loop spans 13 amino acids.

The rearrangement joins TRBV7-2 to TRBJ1-3; 8 bases line up with TRBD1. V lost 6 bases to trimming and J lost 4 bases; unmatched junction nucleotides: 8. The CDR3 has 15 amino acids. CDR1 and CDR2 from the germline V gene are SGHTA and FQGNSA. This chain's CDR3 is CASSGTGGVGNTIYF. In nucleotides, the CDR3 is TGTGCCAGCAGTGGTACAGGGGGTGTGGGAAACACCATATATTTT.

The rearrangement joins TRBV19 to TRBJ2-1; the match to TRBD2 covers 8 bases. The V gene's germline CDR1 is LNHDA and CDR2 SQIVND (reference sequence). Losses at the gene ends were 3 bases for V and 1 base for J; bases not matched to a gene: 2. This CDR3 region has 15 residues. Here the CDR3 DNA reads TGTGCCAGTAGTATCGGCGGGAGGTCCTACAATGAGCAGTTCTTC. Protein product: CASSIGGRSYNEQFF.

The chain is built from TRBV4-3 and TRBJ2-3, with TRBD2 identical over 8 bases. Germline-derived CDR1 and CDR2 are LGHNA and YSLEER. The CDR3 covers 16 residues. V shed 1 base and J 0 bases; nucleotides not matched to a gene: 3. The chain's CDR3 is CASSQGASGSTDTQYF. CDR3 nucleotides: TGCGCCAGCAGCCAAGGGGCTAGCGGGAGCACAGATACGCAGTATTTT.

The chain recombines TRBV19 with TRBJ2-3, with D tentatively TRBD1 (5 bases). Germline values: CDR1 LNHDA, CDR2 SQIVND (reference sequence). V lost 6 bases and J 0 bases, leaving 7 bases between the germline ends. CDR3 size: 13 residues. The CDR3 is CASRQASTDTQYF. The CDR3 coding sequence is TGTGCCAGTAGACAGGCTAGCACAGATACGCAGTATTTT.

Only a few counts were recorded for this clone. The chain employs TRBV5-1 and TRBJ1-2, with 7 bases fitting TRBD1. Germline V gives CDR1 SGHRS, CDR2 YFSETQ. This CDR3 comprises 17 residues. J was trimmed by 6 bases and V by 0 bases; bases with no gene match: 14. This chain's CDR3 is CASSLGFGQGERNGYTF. The CDR3 DNA is TGCGCCAGCAGCTTGGGCTTCGGGCAGGGGGAGCGGAATGGCTACACCTTC.

On this clone: This sample includes further DNA sequences coding for the same CDR3. This rearrangement joins TRBV5-4 to TRBJ2-1; D is uncertain. This CDR3 is 15 amino acids long. V lost 2 bases to trimming and J lost 2 bases, with 11 bases between them. Germline V CDR1 and CDR2: SGHNT, YYREEE (reference sequence). As DNA, the CDR3 is TGTGCCAGCAGCTTAGTTCCAGAGGCCTACAATGAGCAGTTCTTC. Its translation is CASSLVPEAYNEQFF.

The chain combines TRBV5-4 with TRBJ2-7; 7 bases match TRBD2. The length of the CDR3 is 14 residues. Germline CDR1 reads SGHNT; CDR2 reads YYREEE (reference sequence). Trimming at V came to 0 bases and at J to 3 bases, leaving 3 bases not matched to a gene. In DNA form, the CDR3 reads TGTGCCAGCAGCTTGGGTGGGAGGGACTACGAGCAGTACTTC. Its protein is CASSLGGRDYEQYF.

For this clone: Other DNA sequences in this specimen translate into the identical CDR3. V is TRBV28 and J is TRBJ2-7; TRBD2 might be the D (5 bases). Trimming shortened V by 6 bases and J by 4 bases, and 7 bases separated the two germline ends. The CDR3 is made up of 11 amino acids. Germline lookup yields CDR1 MDHEN and CDR2 SYDVKM. The CDR3 loop is CASRTGYEQYF. DNA for the CDR3: TGTGCCAGCAGGACGGGGTACGAGCAGTACTTC. Full variable domain (rest looked up from reference TRBV28 and TRBJ2-7): DVKVTQSSRYLVKRTGEKVFLECVQDMDHENMFWYRQDPGLGLRLIYFSYDVKMKEKGDIPEGYSVSREKKERFSLILESASTNQTSMYLCASRTGYEQYFGPGTRLTVT.

V is TRBV5-1 and J is TRBJ1-1; D remains ambiguous. The V end lost 0 bases, the J end lost 0 bases, and 12 bases lay between the germline ends. CDR1 and CDR2 from the germline V gene are SGHRS and YFSETQ. The CDR3 spans 16 residues. CDR3 DNA: TGCGCCAGCAGCTTGGTATTGAGGGAGATGAACACTGAAGCTTTCTTT. Its translation is CASSLVLREMNTEAFF.

There are many counts of this clone. The chain couples TRBV4-3 to TRBJ2-3; D gene unclear. Trimming stripped 5 bases from V and 0 bases from J, with 9 bases between. The CDR3 extends over 14 amino acids. In germline, CDR1 is LGHNA, CDR2 YSLEER. CDR3 protein: CASSSRASTDTQYF. In nucleotides, the CDR3 is TGCGCCAGCAGCTCTCGTGCTAGCACAGATACGCAGTATTTT.